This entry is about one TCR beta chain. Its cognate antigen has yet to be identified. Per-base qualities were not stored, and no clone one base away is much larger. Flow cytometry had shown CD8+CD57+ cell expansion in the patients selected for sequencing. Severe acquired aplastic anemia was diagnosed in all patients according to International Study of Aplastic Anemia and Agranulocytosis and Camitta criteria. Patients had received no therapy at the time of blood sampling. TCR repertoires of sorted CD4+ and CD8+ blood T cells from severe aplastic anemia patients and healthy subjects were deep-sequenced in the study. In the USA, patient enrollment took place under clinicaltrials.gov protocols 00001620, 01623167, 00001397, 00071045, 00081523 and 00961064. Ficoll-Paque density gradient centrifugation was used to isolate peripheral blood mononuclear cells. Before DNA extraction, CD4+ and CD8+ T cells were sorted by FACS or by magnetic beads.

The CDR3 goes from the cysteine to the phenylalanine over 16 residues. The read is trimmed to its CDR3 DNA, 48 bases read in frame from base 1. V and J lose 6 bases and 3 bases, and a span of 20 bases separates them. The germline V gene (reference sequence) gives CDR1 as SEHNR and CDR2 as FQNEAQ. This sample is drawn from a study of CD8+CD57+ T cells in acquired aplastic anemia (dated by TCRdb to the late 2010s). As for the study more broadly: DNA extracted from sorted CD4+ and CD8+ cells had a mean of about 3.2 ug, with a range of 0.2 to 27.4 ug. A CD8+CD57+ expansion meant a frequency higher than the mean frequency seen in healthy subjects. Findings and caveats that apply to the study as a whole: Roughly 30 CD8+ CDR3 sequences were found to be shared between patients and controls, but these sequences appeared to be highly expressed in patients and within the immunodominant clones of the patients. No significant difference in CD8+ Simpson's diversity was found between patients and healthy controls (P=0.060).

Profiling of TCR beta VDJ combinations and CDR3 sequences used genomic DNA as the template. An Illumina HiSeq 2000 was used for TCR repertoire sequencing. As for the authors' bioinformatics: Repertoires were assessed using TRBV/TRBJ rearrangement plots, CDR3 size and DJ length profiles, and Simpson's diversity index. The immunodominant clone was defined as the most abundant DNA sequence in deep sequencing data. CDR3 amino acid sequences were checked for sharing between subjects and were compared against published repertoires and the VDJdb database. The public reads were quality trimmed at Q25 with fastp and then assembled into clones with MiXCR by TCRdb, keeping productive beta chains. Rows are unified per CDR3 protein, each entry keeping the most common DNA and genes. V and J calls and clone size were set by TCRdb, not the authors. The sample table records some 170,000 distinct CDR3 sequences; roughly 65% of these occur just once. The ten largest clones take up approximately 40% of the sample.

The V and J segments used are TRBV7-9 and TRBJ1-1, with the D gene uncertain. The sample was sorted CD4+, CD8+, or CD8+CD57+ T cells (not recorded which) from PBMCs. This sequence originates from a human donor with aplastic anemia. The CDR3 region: CASRANPSGWDTEAFF. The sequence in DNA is TGTGCCAGCAGGGCTAACCCGTCAGGATGGGACACTGAAGCTTTCTTT.